This T cell receptor (beta chain) was sequenced for a study of T cell changes during pregnancy in multiple sclerosis. Sequencing used immunoSEQ multiplex PCR; TCRdb keeps in-frame clones, though not all of them. The data show around 49,000 clones, with around 90% seen just once and roughly 0.61% held by the top ten. This CDR3 has 16 amino acids. The V gene's germline CDR1 is MGHRA and CDR2 YSYEKL. After removal of 4 bases from V and 3 bases from J, the junction contained 5 bases not matched to a gene. The V gene is TRBV4-1, the J gene TRBJ2-7; 14 bases are shared with TRBD2. The sequencing here drew on CD4+ T cells from peripheral blood mononuclear cells, taken after pregnancy. The receptor comes from a female donor in good health, enrolled as a control in a pregnancy study. The CDR3 region is CASSPRGLAGDYEQYF. The CDR3, as DNA: TGCGCCAGCAGCCCCAGGGGACTAGCGGGAGACTACGAGCAGTACTTC.